This TCR beta chain was sequenced in a study of regulatory T cells in long-lasting Graves disease. Study-level information: Antithyroid drug use was under 3 months in newly diagnosed Graves' patients.

Time point indicated: newly diagnosed GD, antithyroid drugs for less than 3 months. PBMC-derived RNA was used for the TCR library. Collection of peripheral blood (roughly 9 milliliters) was done using EDTA tubes. Study-wide findings and caveats: Persistent disease preferred TRBV28, TRBJ1-2 and TRBJ2-5; new disease, TRBV20-1 and TRBJ2-1.

The CDR3 sequence is 17 residues long. CDR1 is SGHTA and CDR2 is FQGTGA in the germline V gene. Arm-PCR with iRepertoire HTBI primers amplified the CDR3 regions for these TCR beta libraries. TCRdb reprocessed the multiplex PCR reads via MiXCR and lists one record per CDR3 protein. The sample lists around 250,000 distinct CDR3 sequences; around 20% were seen once. This clonotype has ten or more counts. Its antigen is still unknown. The germline gene is not matched at one end of the junction; a read error may be the cause. This specimen was peripheral blood mononuclear cells (PBMCs), taken at new diagnosis, from a patient treated with antithyroid drugs. The clonotype was recovered from a female donor with Graves disease. The chain has TRBV7-3 and TRBJ2-7, with 9 bases aligning to TRBD1. CDR3 sequence reads: CASSLTQTGGRSYEQYF. The DNA for the CDR3 is TGTGCCAGCAGCCTAACCCAGACAGGGGGGAGATCCTACGAGCAGTACTTC.